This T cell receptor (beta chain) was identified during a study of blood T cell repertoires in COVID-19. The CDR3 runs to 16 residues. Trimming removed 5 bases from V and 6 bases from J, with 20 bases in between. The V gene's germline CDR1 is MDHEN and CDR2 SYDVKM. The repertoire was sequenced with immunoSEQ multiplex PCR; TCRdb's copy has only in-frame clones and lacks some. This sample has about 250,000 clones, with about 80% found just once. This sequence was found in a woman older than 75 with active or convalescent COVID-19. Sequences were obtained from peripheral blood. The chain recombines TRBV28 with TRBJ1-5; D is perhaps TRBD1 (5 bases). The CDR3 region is CASSQSQGGRGQPQHF. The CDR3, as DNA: TGTGCCAGCAGTCAATCCCAGGGAGGTAGGGGTCAGCCCCAGCATTTT.